A selection of T cell receptor beta chains follows, all from one sample in a study of blood T cell repertoires in COVID-19. The table came from immunoSEQ multiplex PCR; TCRdb's copy has only in-frame clones and leaves some out. The data contain some 200,000 clones, 70% to 90% of them singletons. The specimen was peripheral blood. The receptors here all came from a woman under 30 who had recovered from COVID-19. CDR3s include the opening cysteine and the closing phenylalanine or tryptophan. D genes are given only for firm matches. Clone size appears in some rows only: once, few, many, or a class for an expanded clone.

d_gene,j_gene,v_gene,abundance,CDR3nt,CDR3aa
TRBD1,TRBJ2-7,TRBV5-5,-,TGTGCCAGCAGTCCCAGCGAATACAGGGGCCTAATGGAGCAGTACTTC,CASSPSEYRGLMEQYF
TRBD1,TRBJ2-3,TRBV4-2,few,TGTGCCAGCAGCCAGACACAGGGGACAGATACGCAGTATTTT,CASSQTQGTDTQYF
-,TRBJ1-1,TRBV2,-,TGTGCCAGCCTCACAGAAGTGAACACTGAAGCTTTCTTT,CASLTEVNTEAFF
TRBD1,TRBJ2-3,TRBV25-1,-,TGTGCCAGCAGGGACAGGGACACAGATACGCAGTATTTT,CASRDRDTDTQYF
TRBD1,TRBJ1-2,TRBV5-8,-,TGTGCCAGCAGCTTGTACAGGGGGCATTATGGCTACACCTTC,CASSLYRGHYGYTF
TRBD2,TRBJ2-5,TRBV5-1,-,TGCGCCAGCAGGTCTAGCGGGAGCGACGAAGAGACCCAGTACTTC,CASRSSGSDEETQYF
TRBD1,TRBJ1-2,TRBV7-6,-,TGTGCCAGCAGGGGACAGGGGTTCACCTTC,CASRGQGFTF
-,TRBJ1-5,TRBV6-2/TRBV6-3,-,TGTGCCAGCAGTCTAGCCCGCCAGATCAATCAGCCCCAGCATTTT,CASSLARQINQPQHF
-,TRBJ1-3,TRBV25-1,many,TGTGCCAGCAGTGGGAGGGGTGCTGGAAACACCATATATTTT,CASSGRGAGNTIYF
-,TRBJ2-3,TRBV3-1/TRBV3-2,-,TGTGCCAGCAGCCACAGGGGGGCAGATACGCAGTATTTT,CASSHRGADTQYF
TRBD1,TRBJ1-6,TRBV29-1,-,TGCAGCGTTGATACAGGGGGCGATTCACCCCTCCACTTT,CSVDTGGDSPLHF
TRBD2,TRBJ2-6,TRBV30,-,TGTGCCTGGAGTCCCCATAGCGGGAGGGTTGGGGCCAACGTCCTGACTTTC,CAWSPHSGRVGANVLTF
TRBD1,TRBJ2-7,TRBV7-9,-,TGTGCCAGCAGCCCACTAACAGGGGGCTCGTACGAGCAGTACTTC,CASSPLTGGSYEQYF
TRBD1,TRBJ1-1,TRBV2,-,TGTGCCAGCAGTCGCCAGACAGGGGAGAACACTGAAGCTTTCTTT,CASSRQTGENTEAFF
-,TRBJ2-7,TRBV29-1,-,TGCAGCGTGCAAAATTGGGCCGAGCAGTACTTC,CSVQNWAEQYF
-,TRBJ2-1,TRBV27,-,TGTGCCAGCAGTTTGGGAATGGTGCTAGCGAGGAGCTCCTACAATGAGCAGTTCTTC,CASSLGMVLARSSYNEQFF
-,TRBJ2-7,TRBV9,-,TGTGCCAGCAGTGTGGGGGGACTCCTATCCTACGAGCAGTACTTC,CASSVGGLLSYEQYF
TRBD1,TRBJ2-7,TRBV29-1,-,TGCAGCGTTTCAAGACAGGGGGCTTACGAGCAGTACTTC,CSVSRQGAYEQYF
-,TRBJ2-7,TRBV7-2,-,TGTGCCAGCAGCTTAGGGGCTGAAATCACCTACGAGCAGTACTTC,CASSLGAEITYEQYF
TRBD2,TRBJ2-3,TRBV13,-,TGTGCCAGCAGCCCCGGACTAGCCGTAGGGACAGATACGCAGTATTTT,CASSPGLAVGTDTQYF
-,TRBJ2-7,TRBV27,-,TGTGCCAGCAGTTTAGCCCCTGCGGAGGGCTACGAGCAGTACTTC,CASSLAPAEGYEQYF
-,TRBJ1-1,TRBV29-1,-,TGCAGCGTTGCTAGGCGGGCAAACACTGAAGCTTTCTTT,CSVARRANTEAFF
-,TRBJ1-5,TRBV28,-,TGTGCCAGCCTTGTTCCGAGGGGAGGTCAGCCCCAGCATTTT,CASLVPRGGQPQHF
TRBD2,TRBJ2-1,TRBV6-2/TRBV6-3,once,TGTGCCAGCAGTTACTATTTAGACGGAGAACGTAGCGGGGCCTACAATGAGCAGTTCTTC,CASSYYLDGERSGAYNEQFF
TRBD1,TRBJ2-5,TRBV7-2,few,TGTGCCAGCAGCCGACAGGGGGAAGAGACCCAGTACTTC,CASSRQGEETQYF
-,TRBJ2-3,TRBV6-5,-,TGTGCCAGCAGTTACTCTAGCGCAAGCCTCACAGATACGCAGTATTTT,CASSYSSASLTDTQYF
TRBD2,TRBJ2-2,TRBV7-9,-,TGTGCCAGCAGCTTAAGAAGCGGGAGATGGGACACCGGGGAGCTGTTTTTT,CASSLRSGRWDTGELFF
-,TRBJ2-1,TRBV7-9,-,TGTGCCAGCAGCCCCTCCAGGACAGTCCACAATGAGCAGTTCTTC,CASSPSRTVHNEQFF
TRBD1,TRBJ1-1,TRBV7-6,-,TGTGCCAGCAGCTTATCCCGGGACAGGGGGCTGGGCACTGAAGCTTTCTTT,CASSLSRDRGLGTEAFF
-,TRBJ2-3,TRBV28,-,TGTGCCAGCATCGGCGGTTCTAGCACAGATACGCAGTATTTT,CASIGGSSTDTQYF
-,TRBJ2-1,TRBV9,-,TGTGCCAGCAGCGACGATCAAGACAGACATGAGCAGTTCTTC,CASSDDQDRHEQFF
TRBD2,TRBJ2-1,TRBV7-3,-,TGTGCCAGCAGCATTCTAGCGGGAGACTACAATGAGCAGTTCTTC,CASSILAGDYNEQFF
TRBD1,TRBJ1-2,TRBV30,-,TGTGCCTGGAGTCGACAGGGGGTCGGAGGCTACACCTTC,CAWSRQGVGGYTF
TRBD1,TRBJ2-1,TRBV18,-,TGTGCCAGCTCACTTTGGGACAGGTACAATGAGCAGTTCTTC,CASSLWDRYNEQFF
-,TRBJ1-1,TRBV18,-,TGTGCCAGCTCACGGTCAGGGGCGGCTTTCTTT,CASSRSGAAFF
TRBD2,TRBJ2-3,TRBV4-1,-,TGCGCCAGCAGCGACGGGACTAGGAGCACAGATACGCAGTATTTT,CASSDGTRSTDTQYF
TRBD2,TRBJ2-7,TRBV27,-,TGTGCCAGCAGTCTAGCGGCCGGCCATTACGAGCAGTACTTC,CASSLAAGHYEQYF
TRBD2,TRBJ2-3,TRBV7-7,-,TGTGCCAGCAGCTATAGCGGGCACCGAACAGATACGCAGTATTTT,CASSYSGHRTDTQYF
-,TRBJ1-2,TRBV2,-,TGTGCCAGCAGTGAATCGGTGCAGGGCGGTTATGGCTACACCTTC,CASSESVQGGYGYTF
-,TRBJ1-2,TRBV21-1,once,TGTGCCAGCAGCAAAGTGACAGGGGAAGGCTACACCTTC,CASSKVTGEGYTF
TRBD1,TRBJ1-2,TRBV9,-,TGTGCCAGCAGCGTGGGACAGGGGGCTTATGGCTACACCTTC,CASSVGQGAYGYTF
-,TRBJ1-1,TRBV5-5,-,TGTGCCAGCAGTCGACCGGGAACCCGAAACAAGGCCACTGAAGCTTTCTTT,CASSRPGTRNKATEAFF
TRBD2,TRBJ2-7,TRBV6-5,few,TGTGCCAGCAGTTACTCTTCCGGGACTACCCACTACGAGCAGTACTTC,CASSYSSGTTHYEQYF
TRBD2,TRBJ2-7,TRBV19,-,TGTGCCAGTAGTATGTGGCTAGCGGAAGCCCACGAGCAGTACTTC,CASSMWLAEAHEQYF
-,TRBJ2-7,TRBV29-1,-,TGCAGCGTTGAAGATGCCGGCGAGCAGTACTTC,CSVEDAGEQYF
TRBD2,TRBJ2-3,TRBV7-3,-,TGTGCCAGCGGTTGGGGTAGCGGGAGTGGAGATACGCAGTATTTT,CASGWGSGSGDTQYF
TRBD1,TRBJ2-7,TRBV4-3,-,TGCGCCAGCAGCCAAGTGAAGGGACAGGGTTACGAGCAGTACTTC,CASSQVKGQGYEQYF
-,TRBJ2-3,TRBV11-1,-,TGTGCCAGCAGTCCCGCTAGCGAGAGCACAGATACGCAGTATTTT,CASSPASESTDTQYF
TRBD1,TRBJ1-3,TRBV10-3,-,TGTGCCATCAGTGAGTCAAGGGGACAGGGGGCCTGGTCTGGAAACACCATATATTTT,CAISESRGQGAWSGNTIYF
-,TRBJ2-1,TRBV6-5,once,TGTGCCAGCAGTTTAACGATGGCTGAGCAGTTCTTC,CASSLTMAEQFF
-,TRBJ2-5,TRBV5-4,-,TGTGCCAGCAGCTTGGGTTCCTCACTCCCCTCTGAGACCCAGTACTTC,CASSLGSSLPSETQYF
TRBD2,TRBJ2-2,TRBV7-2,-,TGTGCCAGCAGCCCCTCTAGCGGGAAGGGGGAGCTGTTTTTT,CASSPSSGKGELFF